What follows are 20 T cell receptor beta chains derived from one specimen sequenced in a study of shared clonotypes between healthy human individuals. The repertoire was sequenced with immunoSEQ multiplex PCR; TCRdb's copy has only in-frame clones and lacks some. The sample has some 630,000 clones, roughly 70% seen once. The sample taken for sequencing was memory CD4+ T cells sorted from blood. Subset: CD45RA-negative fraction. These TCRs come from a woman aged 30 to 39 in good health.

The chain couples TRBV30 to TRBJ2-5, with unresolved D. The germline CDR1 and CDR2 sequences are GTSNPN and SVGIG (reference sequence). This CDR3 has 12 amino acids. V gave up 5 bases and J gave up 11 bases, with 18 bases separating them. In DNA form, the CDR3 reads TGTGCCTGGGCCATACCTGGGGTTCCGCAGTACTTC. Translating it yields CAWAIPGVPQYF.

This chain links TRBV5-8 with TRBJ2-7; D may be TRBD1 (5 bases). The CDR3 consists of 14 residues. Trimming stripped 0 bases from V and 1 base from J, with 8 bases between. Germline V gene data show CDR1 as SGHTS and CDR2 as YDEGEE. This chain's CDR3 is CASSLGTPSYEQYF. For the CDR3, the DNA is TGTGCCAGCAGCTTGGGGACACCTTCCTACGAGCAGTACTTC.

This clone has a count of ten or more. The chain carries TRBV18 and TRBJ2-7; D perhaps matches TRBD2 (6 bases). There are 14 residues in the CDR3. The germline CDR1 and CDR2 sequences are KGHSH and LQKENI. Trimming shortened V by 3 bases and J by 3 bases, and 12 bases separated the two germline ends. Written as DNA, the CDR3 is TGTGCCAGCTCACCGGGGCGGGATGGCTACGAGCAGTACTTC. The encoded protein is CASSPGRDGYEQYF.

The V call is TRBV7-2, the J call TRBJ1-2; D is ambiguous. Germline CDR1 and CDR2: SGHTA and FQGNSA. The CDR3 contains 12 residues. V dropped 8 bases and J dropped 7 bases, with 14 bases sitting between them. The chain's CDR3 is CASALETGGYTF. The CDR3 DNA follows: TGTGCCAGCGCTCTCGAGACTGGTGGCTACACCTTC. Together with reference TRBV7-2 and TRBJ1-2, the CDR3 gives the full variable domain: GAGVSQSPSNKVTEKGKDVELRCDPISGHTALYWYRQSLGQGLEFLIYFQGNSAPDKSGLPSDRFSAERTGGSVSTLTIQRTQQEDSAVYLCASALETGGYTFGSGTRLTVV.

This rearrangement joins TRBV28 to TRBJ2-1; D not resolved. Looked up from germline, CDR1 is MDHEN and CDR2 is SYDVKM. The CDR3 is 15 residues long. The V and J ends lost 4 bases and 4 bases respectively, with 14 bases between them. The CDR3 DNA follows: TGTGCCAGCAGTTCCCCCGCACAGAATTACAATGAGCAGTTCTTC. It yields the protein CASSSPAQNYNEQFF.

This clone occurred a few times. The chain recombines TRBV11-2 with TRBJ2-2; D is possibly TRBD1 or TRBD2 (6 bases each). Germline V gene sequence: CDR1 SGHAT, CDR2 FQNNGV. The CDR3 has 15 amino acids. Between the trimmed V and J ends, which lost 2 bases and 4 bases, there was a span of 11 bases. The CDR3 nucleotides are TGTGCCAGCAGCTTAAGGGGGGCACTCACCGGGGAGCTGTTTTTT. It codes for CASSLRGALTGELFF.

The chain has TRBV5-1 and TRBJ1-2; the D gene is possibly TRBD1 (5 bases). V was pared by 4 bases and J by 10 bases, with 14 bases between. CDR1 and CDR2 from the germline V gene are SGHRS and YFSETQ. This CDR3 has 12 residues. CDR3 protein: CASSPRDAYYTF. In DNA form, the CDR3 reads TGCGCCAGCAGCCCGCGGGACGCCTACTACACCTTC.

The chain uses TRBV6-5 and TRBJ1-2; possible D gene TRBD1, 6 bases. This CDR3 is built from 14 residues. Trimming removed 5 bases at V and 8 bases at J, with 18 bases between. Germline V gene sequence: CDR1 MNHEY, CDR2 SVGAGI. CDR3 nucleotide sequence: TGTGCCAGCAGTCAGATGGACAGACCAAAAGGCTACACCTTC. Residues: CASSQMDRPKGYTF.

This chain connects TRBV19 to TRBJ2-2; unclear D gene. The CDR3 spans 15 residues. Germline assignment: CDR1 LNHDA and CDR2 SQIVND (reference sequence). The V end was cut by 5 bases, the J end by 1 base, with 11 bases between. The CDR3 coding sequence is TGTGCCAGTAGTGATTACGGAAAGAACACCGGGGAGCTGTTTTTT. It translates to CASSDYGKNTGELFF. Filled out from reference TRBV19 and TRBJ2-2, the complete variable domain reads DGGITQSPKYLFRKEGQNVTLSCEQNLNHDAMYWYRQDPGQGLRLIYYSQIVNDFQKGDIAEGYSVSREKKESFPLTVTSAQKNPTAFYLCASSDYGKNTGELFFGEGSRLTVL.

The V and J genes are TRBV4-1 and TRBJ2-1, with 7 bases identical to TRBD2. From germline, CDR1 is MGHRA and CDR2 YSYEKL. V trimming: 1 base; J trimming: 4 bases; junction bases outside the gene matches: 7. The CDR3 is 16 amino acids. CDR3 sequence reads: CASSQAAAGVYNEQFF. CDR3 DNA sequence: TGCGCCAGCAGCCAAGCAGCGGCGGGAGTTTACAATGAGCAGTTCTTC.

J is TRBJ2-4 and V is TRBV9; 16 nucleotides line up with TRBD2. There are 16 residues in the CDR3. Germline-derived CDR1 and CDR2 are SGDLS and YYNGEE. The junction had 4 bases not matched to a gene; V was cut back by 2 bases and J by 8 bases. The CDR3: CASSVGTSGRAYIQYF. The CDR3 coding sequence is TGTGCCAGCAGCGTCGGGACTAGCGGGAGGGCCTACATTCAGTACTTC. The whole variable domain, remainder taken from reference TRBV9 and TRBJ2-4, is DSGVTQTPKHLITATGQRVTLRCSPRSGDLSVYWYQQSLDQGLQFLIQYYNGEERAKGNILERFSAQQFPDLHSELNLSSLELGDSALYFCASSVGTSGRAYIQYFGAGTRLSVL.

The J gene is TRBJ1-5, the V gene TRBV6-6; the match to TRBD1 covers 8 bases. Germline V CDR1 and CDR2: MNHNY, SVGAGI (reference sequence). The CDR3 totals 15 residues. J lost 7 bases, V lost 2 bases, and 7 bases had no gene match. The CDR3 DNA reads TGTGCCAGCAGTTACGTAGGACAGGGTCACCAGCCCCAGCATTTT. Its translation is CASSYVGQGHQPQHF.

V and J are TRBV6-6 and TRBJ1-2; D is ambiguous. The CDR3 sequence is 12 residues long. Deletions cut 5 bases from V and 2 bases from J, with 6 bases between. Per the germline V gene, CDR1 is MNHNY and CDR2 is SVGAGI (reference sequence). The CDR3 protein is CASSRRNYGYTF. CDR3 bases: TGTGCCAGCAGTCGCCGAAACTATGGCTACACCTTC.

The chain joins TRBV7-9 to TRBJ2-5, with 11 bases aligning to TRBD2. Germline CDR1 reads SEHNR; CDR2 reads FQNEAQ (reference sequence). V gave up 6 bases and J gave up 3 bases; unmatched junction bases: 3. The CDR3 loop spans 14 amino acids. CDR3 amino acids: CASRKGLAEETQYF. DNA of the CDR3: TGTGCCAGCAGAAAGGGACTAGCGGAAGAGACCCAGTACTTC. Using reference TRBV7-9 and TRBJ2-5 for the parts outside the CDR3, the full variable domain is DTGVSQNPRHKITKRGQNVTFRCDPISEHNRLYWYRQTLGQGPEFLTYFQNEAQLEKSRLLSDRFSAERPKGSFSTLEIQRTEQGDSAMYLCASRKGLAEETQYFGPGTRLLVL.

The chain has TRBV30 and TRBJ2-7; no firm D call. Germline-derived CDR1 and CDR2 are GTSNPN and SVGIG (reference sequence). Trimming removed 0 bases from V and 5 bases from J, with 8 bases in between. The length of the CDR3 is 12 residues. The CDR3 nucleotides are TGTGCCTGGAGTGTAACCGGGCACGAGCAGTACTTC. It specifies CAWSVTGHEQYF.

The CDR3 spells CATSARTSGSDTQYF. The DNA for the CDR3 is TGTGCCACCAGCGCCCGGACTAGCGGGAGTGATACGCAGTATTTT. The chain links TRBV15 to TRBJ2-3; 13 nucleotides match TRBD2. CDR3 length: 15 amino acids. Looked up from germline, CDR1 is LNHNV and CDR2 is YYDKDF (reference sequence). The V and J ends lost 5 bases and 6 bases, in that order; junction bases with no gene match: 5.

This clone has just one count. Here the CDR3 reads CASSMYSAYEQYF. The DNA of the CDR3 is TGTGCCAGTAGTATGTACAGTGCCTACGAGCAGTACTTC. The chain has TRBV19 and TRBJ2-7; no reliable D call. CDR3 size: 13 residues. Trimming cost V 3 bases and J 2 bases, with 8 bases left between them. The V gene's germline CDR1 is LNHDA and CDR2 SQIVND (reference sequence).

This chain connects TRBV28 to TRBJ2-3; the match to TRBD2 covers 15 bases. V lost 5 bases, J lost 0 bases, and 12 bases stayed unmatched. CDR3 length: 20 amino acids. CDR1 MDHEN and CDR2 SYDVKM come from the germline V gene. CDR3 sequence reads: CASSPRTSGRARSSTDTQYF. DNA of the CDR3: TGTGCCAGCAGTCCTCGGACTAGCGGGAGGGCCCGATCTAGCACAGATACGCAGTATTTT.

In the case of this clone: This likely came from a read error, as a far larger clone is one base away. The chain has TRBV14 and TRBJ2-7; unclear D gene. This CDR3 contains 11 residues. Germline V lookup: CDR1 SGHDN, CDR2 FVKESK. V was shortened by 3 bases and J by 2 bases, with 2 bases between the two germline ends. DNA for the CDR3: TGTGCCAGCAGCCACACCTACGAGCAGTACTTC. Translation gives CASSHTYEQYF.

This chain uses TRBV5-1 with TRBJ2-3; D assignment may be TRBD1 or TRBD2 (6 bases each). This CDR3 spans 15 amino acids. Germline V CDR1 and CDR2: SGHRS, YFSETQ. V was pared by 4 bases and J by 4 bases, with 16 bases between. The CDR3 DNA reads TGCGCCAGCAGCCCGGAGGGGGGTGGATCAGATACGCAGTATTTT. Protein sequence: CASSPEGGGSDTQYF.